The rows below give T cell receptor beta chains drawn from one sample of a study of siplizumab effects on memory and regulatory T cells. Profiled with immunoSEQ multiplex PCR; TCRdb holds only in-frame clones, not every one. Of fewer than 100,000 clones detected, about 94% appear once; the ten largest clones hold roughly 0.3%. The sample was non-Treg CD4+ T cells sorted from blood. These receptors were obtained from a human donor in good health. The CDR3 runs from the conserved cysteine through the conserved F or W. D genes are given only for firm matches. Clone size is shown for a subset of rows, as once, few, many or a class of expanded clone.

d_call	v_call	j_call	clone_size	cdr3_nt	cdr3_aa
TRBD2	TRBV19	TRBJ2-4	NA	TGTGCCAGTAACCCGGGGGAGGGAAACATTCAGTACTTC	CASNPGEGNIQYF
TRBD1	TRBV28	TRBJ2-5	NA	TGTGCCAGCACCGAATTCGGACAGGGACAAGAGACCCAGTACTTC	CASTEFGQGQETQYF
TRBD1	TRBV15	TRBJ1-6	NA	TGTGCCACCAGCGAGCAAGTGACAGGGGGCTATCCCCTCCACTTT	CATSEQVTGGYPLHF
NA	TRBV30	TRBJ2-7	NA	TGTGCCTGGGGCCCGGGGCTCTCCTACGAGCAGTACTTC	CAWGPGLSYEQYF
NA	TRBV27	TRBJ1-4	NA	TGTGCCAGCAGCGATGGGGAACCAGGTGAAAAACTGTTTTTT	CASSDGEPGEKLFF
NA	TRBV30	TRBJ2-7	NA	TGTGCCTGGAGTGTACGTTTCGAGCAGTACTTC	CAWSVRFEQYF
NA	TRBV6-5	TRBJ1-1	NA	TGTGCCAGCAGTTACTCACGCCGGAACCCAAGGTTTGCTTTCTTT	CASSYSRRNPRFAFF
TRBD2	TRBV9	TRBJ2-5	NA	TGTGCCAGCAGCGTAGCCCCTAGCGGGGTCCAAGAGACCCAGTACTTC	CASSVAPSGVQETQYF
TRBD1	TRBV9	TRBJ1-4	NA	TGTGCCAGCAGCGATAGAGGGGGCACGGAAAAACTGTTTTTT	CASSDRGGTEKLFF
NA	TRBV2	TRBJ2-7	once	TGTGCCAGCACCATCACACACGAGCAGTACTTC	CASTITHEQYF
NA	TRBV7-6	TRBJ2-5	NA	TGTGCCAGCAGCTTAGAGGGGCCCAAATCGGAGACCCAGTACTTC	CASSLEGPKSETQYF
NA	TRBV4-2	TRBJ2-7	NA	TGTGCCAGCAGCCAAAACCCGTCAGGGGTTACCTACGAGCAGTACTTC	CASSQNPSGVTYEQYF
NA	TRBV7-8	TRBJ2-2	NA	TGTGCCAGCAGCTTAGCGGGGTTTGGCGGGACCGGGGAGCTGTTTTTT	CASSLAGFGGTGELFF
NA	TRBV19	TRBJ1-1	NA	TGTGCCAGCACTGGGGGGGGCCTCGCTTTCTTT	CASTGGGLAFF
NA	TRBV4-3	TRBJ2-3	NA	TGCGCCAGCAGCCAAGATGGGACCCGATCGGATACGCAGTATTTT	CASSQDGTRSDTQYF
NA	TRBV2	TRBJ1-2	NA	TGTGCCAGCAGTGTACTACAGAACACCGCCTATGGCTACACCTTC	CASSVLQNTAYGYTF
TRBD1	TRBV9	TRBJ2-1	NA	TGTGCCAGCAGCGCGGGACAGGGGGCTGGCTATGAGCAGTTCTTC	CASSAGQGAGYEQFF
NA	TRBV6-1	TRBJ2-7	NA	TGTGCCAGCAGTGAAGTTGGACCCGGTGGTAAGCAGTACTTC	CASSEVGPGGKQYF
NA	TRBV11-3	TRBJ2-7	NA	TGTGCCAGCAGCTTACCGATCCATCGGGGGACCGAGCAGTACTTC	CASSLPIHRGTEQYF
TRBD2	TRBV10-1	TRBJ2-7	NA	TGCGCCAGCAGTGAGTCCGGGAGGGACTATCCCTACGAGCAGTACTTC	CASSESGRDYPYEQYF
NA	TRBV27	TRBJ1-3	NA	TGTGCCAGCAGTCCCAGCGACCTCCGAGGGTCTGGAAACACCATATATTTT	CASSPSDLRGSGNTIYF
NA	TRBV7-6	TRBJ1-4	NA	TGTGCCAGCAGCTTTGGCGGGATTAATGAAAAACTGTTTTTT	CASSFGGINEKLFF
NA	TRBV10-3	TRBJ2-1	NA	TGTGCCATCAGCCCCACCTTCGAGCGTCTCATCTTC	CAISPTFERLIF
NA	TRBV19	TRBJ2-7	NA	TGTGCCAGTAGTGTCACGGGACCCTACGAGCAGTACTTC	CASSVTGPYEQYF
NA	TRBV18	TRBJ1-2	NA	TGTGCCAGCTCACCAGGGAACTATGGCTACACCTTC	CASSPGNYGYTF
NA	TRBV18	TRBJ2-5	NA	TGTGCCAGCTCACTGCGGGACAGCCAAGAGACCCAGTACTTC	CASSLRDSQETQYF
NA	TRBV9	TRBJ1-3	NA	TGTGCCAGCAGCGTAGAGGGCAGCTCTGGAAACACCATATATTTT	CASSVEGSSGNTIYF
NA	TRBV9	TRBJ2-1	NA	TGTGCCAGCAGCGTAGAAGGTGGAAGCTACAGTGAGCAGTTCTTC	CASSVEGGSYSEQFF
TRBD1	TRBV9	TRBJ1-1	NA	TGTGCCAGCAGCGACCTCCGAGGGGGCTCGGCTTTCTTT	CASSDLRGGSAFF
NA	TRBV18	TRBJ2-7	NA	TGTGCCAGCTCACCCAGGCACGCCTCCTACGAGCAGTACTTC	CASSPRHASYEQYF
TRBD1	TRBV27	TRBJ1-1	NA	TGTGCCAGCAGTCCTAGGACAGGGGTCGGACTAAGCACTGAAGCTTTCTTT	CASSPRTGVGLSTEAFF
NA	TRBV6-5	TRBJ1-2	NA	TGTGCCAGCAGAACGGCGGAGGGCTACACCTTC	CASRTAEGYTF
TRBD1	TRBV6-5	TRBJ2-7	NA	TGTGCCAGCAAGGGACAGGGTGTAGGCGAGCAGTACTTC	CASKGQGVGEQYF
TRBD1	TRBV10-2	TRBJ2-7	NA	TGCGCCAGCAGTGGTGATCTCGGACAGGGGAATTTCTACGAGCAGTACTTC	CASSGDLGQGNFYEQYF
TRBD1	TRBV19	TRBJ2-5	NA	TGTGCCAGTAGTACCGGGACAGGGGGTTTGAAGACCCAGTACTTC	CASSTGTGGLKTQYF
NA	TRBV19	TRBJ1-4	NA	TGTGCCAGTAGCCTGGGGGGGGCTAGGAATGAAAAACTGTTTTTT	CASSLGGARNEKLFF
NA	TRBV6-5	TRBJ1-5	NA	TGTGCCAGCAGTTCGTACAGCCTTCAGCCCCAGCATTTT	CASSSYSLQPQHF
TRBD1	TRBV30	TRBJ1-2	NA	TGTGCCTGGGCCAGGGGGTATGGCTACACCTTC	CAWARGYGYTF
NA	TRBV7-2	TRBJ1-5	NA	TGTGCCAGCAGTAAAGGGGTTAATCAGCCCCAGCATTTT	CASSKGVNQPQHF
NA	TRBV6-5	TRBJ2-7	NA	TGTGCCAGCAGTAGAGGACGGAGAACCTACGAGCAGTACTTC	CASSRGRRTYEQYF
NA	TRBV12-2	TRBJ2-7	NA	TGTGCCAACCGAGAGGGGGCGAGTGACGAGCAGTACTTC	CANREGASDEQYF
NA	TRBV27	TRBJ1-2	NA	TGTGCCAGCAGTTTAAAGTTCGGGGAGACCTATGGCTACACCTTC	CASSLKFGETYGYTF
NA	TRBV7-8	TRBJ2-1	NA	TGTGCCAGCAGCCGCCGGAGCGCCTACAATGAGCAGTTCTTC	CASSRRSAYNEQFF
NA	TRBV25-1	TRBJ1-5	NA	TGTGCCAGCAGTGAATCAAGTGACTGCGATAGCAATCAGCCCCAGCATTTT	CASSESSDCDSNQPQHF
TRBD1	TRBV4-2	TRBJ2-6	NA	TGTGCCAGCAGCCGCGGACAGGGCCGATCTGGGGCCAACGTCCTGACTTTC	CASSRGQGRSGANVLTF
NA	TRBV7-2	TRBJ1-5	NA	TGTGCCAGCAGCTTACCGGGGTTAAGCAATCAGCCCCAGCATTTT	CASSLPGLSNQPQHF
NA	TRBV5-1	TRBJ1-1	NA	TGCGCCAGCAGCTTACTGCCGGGGAGGAACACTGAAGCTTTCTTT	CASSLLPGRNTEAFF
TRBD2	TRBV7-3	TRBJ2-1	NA	TGTGCCAGCAGCTTAACTAGCGGGGGTGAGCAGTTCTTC	CASSLTSGGEQFF
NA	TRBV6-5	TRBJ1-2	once	TGTGCCAGCGGGGTTTCAAGGGGATCCTATGGCTACACCTTC	CASGVSRGSYGYTF
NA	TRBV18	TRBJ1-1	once	TGTGCCAGCTCACCAGCGGGGAACACTGAAGCTTTCTTT	CASSPAGNTEAFF
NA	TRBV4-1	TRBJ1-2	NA	TGCGCCAGCAGCCAGGGCCGGGGCGACTATGGCTACACCTTC	CASSQGRGDYGYTF
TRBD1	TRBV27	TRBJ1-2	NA	TGTGCCAGCAGTTCCGGGACAGAGCGTATTTATGGCTACACCTTC	CASSSGTERIYGYTF
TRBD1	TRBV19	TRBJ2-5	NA	TGTGCCAGTAGTATGTACAGGGGTGAGACCCAGTACTTC	CASSMYRGETQYF
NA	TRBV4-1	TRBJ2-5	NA	TGCGCCAGCAGCCAAGACCAGGGTATGACCCAGTACTTC	CASSQDQGMTQYF